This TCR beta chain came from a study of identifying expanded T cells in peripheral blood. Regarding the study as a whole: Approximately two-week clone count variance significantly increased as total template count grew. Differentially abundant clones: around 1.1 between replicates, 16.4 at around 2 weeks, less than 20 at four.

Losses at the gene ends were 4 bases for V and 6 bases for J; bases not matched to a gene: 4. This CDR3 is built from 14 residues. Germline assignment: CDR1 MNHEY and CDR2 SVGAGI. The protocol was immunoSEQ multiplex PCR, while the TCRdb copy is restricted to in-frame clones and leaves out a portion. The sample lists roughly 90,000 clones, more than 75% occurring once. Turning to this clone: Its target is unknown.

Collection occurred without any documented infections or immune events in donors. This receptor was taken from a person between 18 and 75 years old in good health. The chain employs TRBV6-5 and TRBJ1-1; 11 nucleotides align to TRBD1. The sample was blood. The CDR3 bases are TGTGCCAGCAGTTGGGACAGGGGGGTGGCTGAAGCTTTCTTT. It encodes CASSWDRGVAEAFF.